A single sample is the source of the 4 T cell receptor beta chains below, sequenced in a study of T cell responses to AZD1222 COVID-19 vaccine. Using immunoSEQ multiplex PCR, the repertoire was profiled, and TCRdb retains in-frame clones only, with some absent. In the table there are more than 140,000 clones, around 88% of which are singletons. The sequencing here drew on peripheral blood, taken on day 0 of MenACWY control vaccination. Receptor source: an adult in good health.

This CDR3 is CASSISGANVLTF. The CDR3 nucleotides read TGTGCCAGTAGCATCTCTGGGGCCAACGTCCTGACTTTC. The rearrangement links TRBV19 to TRBJ2-6; no clear D. The V gene's germline CDR1 is LNHDA and CDR2 SQIVND (reference sequence). The CDR3 loop spans 13 amino acids. V was pared by 6 bases and J by 0 bases, with 3 bases between.

The chain has TRBV19 and TRBJ2-6; D is perhaps TRBD1 (6 bases). The CDR3 totals 18 residues. Trimming stripped 6 bases from V and 0 bases from J, with 18 bases between. Germline V lookup: CDR1 LNHDA, CDR2 SQIVND (reference sequence). This CDR3 is CASSPTPGQNSGANVLTF. Written as DNA, the CDR3 is TGTGCCAGTAGCCCTACCCCGGGACAAAACTCTGGGGCCAACGTCCTGACTTTC.

This chain uses TRBV7-9 with TRBJ1-2; no definite D call. The CDR3 is made up of 13 amino acids. CDR1 and CDR2 (germline): SEHNR, FQNEAQ (reference sequence). Trimming removed 1 base at V and 8 bases at J, with 11 bases between. In DNA form, the CDR3 reads TGTGCCAGCAGCTTAGACTCTGGGTTCGGCTACACCTTC. It yields the protein CASSLDSGFGYTF.

This sequence joins TRBV7-9 and TRBJ2-7, with D unclear. The CDR3 spans 13 residues. CDR1 and CDR2 (germline): SEHNR, FQNEAQ (reference sequence). The V end lost 5 bases, the J end lost 2 bases, and 10 bases lay between the germline ends. The CDR3 coding sequence is TGTGCCAGCAGCCCCCTATCGCCCTACGAGCAGTACTTC. As protein: CASSPLSPYEQYF.